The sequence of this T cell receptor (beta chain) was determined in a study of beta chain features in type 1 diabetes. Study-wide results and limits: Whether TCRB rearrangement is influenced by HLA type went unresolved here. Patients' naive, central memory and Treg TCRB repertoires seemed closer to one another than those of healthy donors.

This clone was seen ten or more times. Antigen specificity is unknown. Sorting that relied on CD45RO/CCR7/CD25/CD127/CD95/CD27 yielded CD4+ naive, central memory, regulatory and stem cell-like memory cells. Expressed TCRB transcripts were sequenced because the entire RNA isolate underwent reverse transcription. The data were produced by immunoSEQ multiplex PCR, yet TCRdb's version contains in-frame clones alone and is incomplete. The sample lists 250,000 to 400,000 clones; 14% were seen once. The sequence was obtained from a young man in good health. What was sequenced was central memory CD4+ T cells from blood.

The CDR3 bases are TGTGCCAGCAGCCGGAGGTCCAATCAGCCCCAGCATTTT. This sequence encodes CASSRRSNQPQHF. The genes are TRBV14 and TRBJ1-5; D not resolved. V was pared by 4 bases and J by 3 bases, with 7 bases between. The CDR3 is made up of 13 amino acids. Germline CDR1 and CDR2: SGHDN and FVKESK. The complete variable domain, with remaining parts taken from reference TRBV14 and TRBJ1-5, reads EAGVTQFPSHSVIEKGQTVTLRCDPISGHDNLYWYRRVMGKEIKFLLHFVKESKQDESGMPNNRFLAERTGGTYSTLKVQPAELEDSGVYFCASSRRSNQPQHFGDGTRLSIL.